These T cell receptor beta chains were read from a single sample in a study of blood T cells in healthy people across ages. TCRdb independently ran MiXCR on the 5' RACE reads; one entry per CDR3 protein. The sample includes around 1,800,000 distinct CDR3 sequences, approximately 39% seen only once; the top ten take more than 20%. What was sequenced was blood. The source is a human donor in good health. Each CDR3 is given with its conserved first and last residue. Fields, in order: V gene, D gene, J gene, clone size, CDR3 protein, CDR3 DNA. A D gene is named only where the DNA matches it firmly. Not every row has a clone size; where given, it reads once, few, many or a size class.

v_gene: TRBV10-3; d_gene: .; j_gene: TRBJ2-1; abundance: few; CDR3aa: CAISEGGGGYEQFF; CDR3nt: TGTGCCATCAGTGAGGGGGGCGGGGGATATGAGCAGTTCTTC
v_gene: TRBV20-1; d_gene: TRBD2; j_gene: TRBJ2-7; abundance: few; CDR3aa: CSARVASGGDYEQYF; CDR3nt: TGCAGTGCTAGGGTGGCTAGCGGGGGGGACTACGAGCAGTACTTC
v_gene: TRBV7-9; d_gene: TRBD1; j_gene: TRBJ2-1; abundance: few; CDR3aa: CASSRFTGTPNRGFF; CDR3nt: TGTGCCAGCAGCCGCTTCACCGGGACACCGAACAGGGGGTTCTTC
v_gene: TRBV18; d_gene: TRBD1; j_gene: TRBJ1-1; abundance: .; CDR3aa: CASSPLQGAATEAFF; CDR3nt: TGTGCCAGCTCACCCTTACAGGGGGCGGCCACTGAAGCTTTCTTT
v_gene: TRBV20-1; d_gene: .; j_gene: TRBJ1-2; abundance: .; CDR3aa: CSASDSTYHPSNCGYTF; CDR3nt: TGCAGTGCTAGCGACAGCACTTATCACCCATCTAACTGTGGCTACACCTTC
v_gene: TRBV20-1; d_gene: TRBD2; j_gene: TRBJ2-5; abundance: few; CDR3aa: CSARVAGHSQETQYF; CDR3nt: TGCAGTGCTAGGGTAGCGGGCCACTCCCAAGAGACCCAGTACTTC
v_gene: TRBV5-4; d_gene: .; j_gene: TRBJ1-1; abundance: .; CDR3aa: CASSWGGTIDTEAFF; CDR3nt: TGTGCCAGCAGCTGGGGGGGGACGATAGACACTGAAGCTTTCTTT
v_gene: TRBV4-3; d_gene: .; j_gene: TRBJ2-2; abundance: few; CDR3aa: CASSQVAASTGELFF; CDR3nt: TGCGCCAGCAGCCAAGTTGCGGCCTCCACCGGGGAGCTGTTTTTT
v_gene: TRBV9; d_gene: .; j_gene: TRBJ1-1; abundance: few; CDR3aa: CASSGQELNTEAFF; CDR3nt: TGTGCCAGCAGCGGACAGGAGTTGAACACTGAAGCTTTCTTT
v_gene: TRBV15; d_gene: .; j_gene: TRBJ1-3; abundance: .; CDR3aa: CATSRRRIAGNTIYF; CDR3nt: TGTGCCACCAGCAGAAGGCGAATTGCTGGAAACACCATATATTTT
v_gene: TRBV27; d_gene: .; j_gene: TRBJ1-2; abundance: .; CDR3aa: CASSLSSDRSRSGYTF; CDR3nt: TGTGCCAGCAGTTTATCGTCTGACAGGAGCCGGTCTGGCTACACCTTC
v_gene: TRBV4-3; d_gene: .; j_gene: TRBJ2-3; abundance: few; CDR3aa: CASSQDVVRRNLGDTQYF; CDR3nt: TGCGCCAGCAGCCAAGATGTCGTGAGGCGTAACCTCGGCGATACGCAGTATTTT
v_gene: TRBV24-1; d_gene: .; j_gene: TRBJ1-2; abundance: few; CDR3aa: CATSDFYEHTF; CDR3nt: TGTGCCACCAGTGATTTCTACGAGCACACCTTC
v_gene: TRBV4-1; d_gene: .; j_gene: TRBJ2-7; abundance: few; CDR3aa: CASTLAPSSYEQYF; CDR3nt: TGCGCCAGCACTCTTGCCCCATCCTCCTACGAGCAGTACTTC
v_gene: TRBV29-1; d_gene: .; j_gene: TRBJ1-1; abundance: .; CDR3aa: CSVDRGIGLGTEAFF; CDR3nt: TGCAGCGTTGACAGGGGAATTGGGCTGGGGACTGAAGCTTTCTTT